This record covers a single TCR beta chain. The specificity of this receptor is unknown. There are no base qualities to consult, and no much larger clone falls within one base. This entry comes from a study of cytomegalovirus exposure and HLA in healthy donors (TCRdb year 2017). About the investigation overall: An earlier analysis of fewer than 750 of the donors reported 276 Gb of sequence data and roughly 120 million unique TCR beta sequences obtained from roughly 170 million T cells. An early release that covered about 600 HLA-typed donors contained about 300 gigabases of sequencing data and 65 million to 100 million unique TCR sequences. Of the 300 to 450 genotyped donors, about 80% fell in the genetic ancestry cluster associated with self-reported Caucasian donors. The study aimed to test whether cataloging public T cell receptors could reveal signatures of past pathogen exposure. The study used immunosequencing to profile the T cell repertoires of about 670 subjects and linked those repertoires to cytomegalovirus serostatus. In addition to the first cohort of 650 to 750 subjects, a separate validation cohort of 120 different subjects was used. To predict cytomegalovirus infection status, the study combined high-throughput TCR immunosequencing, statistical association of individual TCRs with disease status, and machine learning. A later analysis re-examined previously published TCR beta repertoires from 610 or so donors and added high-resolution HLA genotyping to investigate patterns of TCR occurrence. Rather than using new phenotypic data, the later analysis identified candidate immune exposures from TCR beta sequences and from how often those sequences occurred across donors. An earlier analysis of several hundred of the donors used high-throughput TCR beta sequencing to judge whether each TCR beta V gene segment behaved as functional or pseudogenic. Donor age, sex, ethnicity and CMV serostatus were collected together with the repertoire data. Genome-wide SNP genotypes for about 55% of the roughly 670 donors were used in a later genetic analysis, which treated that subset as a discovery cohort. Every discovery cohort repertoire had been produced on one sequencing platform. Class I and class II HLA loci were covered by the typing at four-digit resolution. Typing coverage differed by locus: A, B, C, DRB1 and DQB1 were typed in about 620-630 donors, DQA1 in about 500, DPA1 in approximately 610, and DPB1 in around 440. Five DR-DQ haplotypes were treated as single units for association and clustering because of strong linkage in the cohort. Among around 400 genotyped donors of the cohort, an average of around 220,000 unique TCR beta nucleotide sequences was sequenced per donor, of which roughly 17% were non-productive. Study-level results and caveats: In an earlier analysis of roughly 500 of the donors, most TCR beta V segments appeared in productive rearrangements about 90% or about 30% of the time, broadly matching IMGT annotations. The classifier was reported to diagnose cytomegalovirus status with high specificity and sensitivity in both the original cohort and the validation cohort. Because HLA typing was missing for some donors at each locus, association tests included only the typed subset. Correlated functional status among segregating V segments might be attributable to linkage disequilibrium, but an unknown experimental factor could not be ruled out. Most TCR sequences were seen in very few donors, while some public TCRs were found in many individuals. In a later genetic analysis, a missense DCLRE1C variant was associated with V-gene and J-gene trimming of TCR beta chains, and the association was replicated in an independent cohort. A later analysis found that TCR association rates varied across HLA loci, with DRB1 alleles showing the most associated TCRs and HLA-C alleles the fewest. Some IMGT-functional V segments, including TRBV6-2 and TRBV6-3, could not be distinguished by the 87-base-pair reads and were therefore excluded. A few of the identified cytomegalovirus-associated TCR beta chains were confirmed in vitro to be specific for cytomegalovirus antigens. A cluster of highly shared sequence variants was judged likely to represent a technical artifact of the sequencing pipeline. Sequencing depth was assumed to be roughly uniform across donors in the presence/absence analyses, though that assumption may not hold. In a later analysis, HLA-associated TCR beta chains were found to be more clonally expanded and to have lower generation probabilities than equally common non-associated chains. Compared with the approximately 600-donor mean, donors in an Asian-associated ancestry cluster had fewer N-insertions in productive TCRs, according to a later genetic analysis. It was suggested by the authors that the approach could potentially be generalized to other disease states and immunological phenotypes. A further reported finding was that TCR beta sequences accurately predicted the HLA-A and HLA-B alleles for most subjects in the first cohort. The study listed approximately 160 TCR beta chains as associated with cytomegalovirus. The cohort was sequenced for TCR beta chains only, and without alpha or paired-chain data the features that could be detected were limited. For the cohort, immune exposure information was limited to CMV serostatus. When HLA alleles, especially DR and DQ, strongly co-occurred, TCR associations were difficult to assign to individual alleles. Because counts were too low, 15 to 20 rarely observed V segments, including chromosome 9 orphons, were left out of the earlier analysis of 587 of the donors. Several of the top co-occurrence clusters appeared to be linked to parvovirus B19, influenza, CMV and Epstein-Barr virus, according to a later analysis. In a later analysis, most CMV-associated TCR beta chains were found to appear HLA-restricted, with HLA associations seemingly driven largely by CMV exposure. In a later analysis, over 15,000 TCR beta sequences were associated with specific HLA alleles at a false discovery rate of 0.05.

The cohort was made up of about 670 healthy bone marrow donors. All cohort members were sampled while nominally healthy, although unrecorded immune exposures were likely present. The donor was CMV seronegative and was included in the group of about 400 seronegative cohort members. Each donor provided a peripheral blood sample, and peripheral blood mononuclear cells were used for TCR beta sequencing. Genomic DNA extraction from the blood cell samples was performed with the Qiagen DNeasy Blood Extraction Kit. Receptors were amplified or captured by the immunoSEQ multiplex PCR assay. A mixture of 60 forward primers for TCR Vbeta segments and 13 reverse primers for TCR Jbeta segments was used in the multiplex PCR. The CDR3 region of rearranged TCR beta genes was amplified from genomic DNA with a multiplex PCR assay. On the Illumina HiSeq System, the amplified TCR beta libraries were sequenced as 87-base-pair reads. The published analysis was carried out like this. A later analysis counted tens of millions of unique TCR beta chains across the 666 repertoires, and roughly 10 million of these chains were shared by at least two donors. To remove PCR and sequencing errors, raw reads were error-corrected and collapsed into unique sequences using a nearest-neighbor algorithm that merged closely related sequences. To assign V, D and J gene segments, CDR3 sequences were aligned to IMGT reference sequences. For a sequence to be retained, a match of at least six nucleotides was required to both a V gene segment and a J gene segment. A rearrangement was called productive if the CDR3 had no stop codons and remained in frame with V and J, and every other rearrangement was called non-productive. Following IMGT convention, CDR3 was defined as the stretch from the second conserved V-encoded cysteine up to the conserved J-encoded phenylalanine. In an earlier analysis of roughly 610 of the donors, sequences lacking an unambiguous match to a single V gene segment were excluded. In an earlier analysis of about 590 of the donors, a V segment was called functional when productive rearrangements were above 56.7%, and segregating when the standard deviation between donors exceeded 5%. A statistical classification framework was built for diagnosing cytomegalovirus status from the catalog of TCR beta chain sequences. V and J gene assignment, in a later analysis, came from comparing TCR nucleotide sequences with IMGT/GENE-DB human TR gene sequences. The TCRdist pipeline was used in a later analysis to assign CDR3 sequences and most-parsimonious VDJ recombination scenarios. In a later analysis, every TCR beta chain was defined by the combination of its CDR3 amino acid sequence and its V-gene family, and reads without a unique V-gene family were dropped. As a way to deal with suspected cross-contamination and a sequencing artifact, a later analysis dropped 450 to 600 nucleotide sequences that were highly shared and had low generation probability. In a later analysis, a clonal expansion index for each public chain was calculated from normalized within-repertoire ranks of inferred template counts. In a later analysis, generation probabilities were computed using a VDJ recombination model fitted to out-of-frame rearrangements, and the results were checked against IGoR. In a later analysis, hypergeometric tests were used to score TCR-TCR, TCR-HLA and TCR-CMV co-occurrence, with a repertoire-size bias correction applied to TCR pairs. A later analysis estimated false discovery rates by permuting HLA or CMV assignments 20 times. In a later analysis, co-occurring TCRs were grouped with DBSCAN, and TCRdist sequence similarity was added when clustering was performed within HLA-allele-positive subsets. Repertoires with fewer than 30,000 or more than 120,000 public chains were left out of co-occurrence clustering, as were five repertoires with anomalous nucleotide sharing. The table comes from immuneACCESS by way of TCRdb, which keeps in-frame sequences with V and J called. Part of the clones is missing from these tables; in studies checked, under half for an unresolved V gene and the rest for unknown reasons. V, J and clone size were drawn from that table, and D and trimming were deduced from the DNA. The sample data list about 150,000 clones, and about 82% of these were observed just once. Clones ranked in the top ten supply approximately 3% of the sample.

The CDR3 contains 20 residues, cysteine and phenylalanine counted. Left in the record is the CDR3 DNA by itself, 60 bases read in frame from the first base. The germline V gene (reference sequence) gives CDR1 as MNHEY and CDR2 as SMNVEV. V has 4 bases trimmed and J has 3 bases trimmed; junction bases matching no gene number 19. The sample taken for sequencing was PBMCs. The chain uses TRBV27 and TRBJ1-3, with 9 bases matching TRBD1. The sequence was obtained from a male donor in good health and CMV-seronegative. The CDR3 loop reads CASSSLVTGGEVKFGNTIYF. In nucleotides, the sequence is TGTGCCAGCAGTTCATTAGTCACAGGGGGCGAAGTAAAGTTTGGAAACACCATATATTTT.